The rows below give T cell receptor beta chains drawn from one sample of a study of beta chain features in type 1 diabetes. This table comes from immunoSEQ multiplex PCR, and its TCRdb copy is limited to in-frame clones, with some not included. The table has under 250,000 clones, about 14% seen once. Sequences were obtained from naive CD4+ T cells from blood. These receptors were taken from a young man with type 1 diabetes. Both conserved end residues are part of each CDR3. D genes are given only for firm matches. Rows give clone size only sometimes, using once, few, many, or a class for an expanded clone.

D,V,J,size,length,DNA,CDR3
-,TRBV6-1,TRBJ2-3,-,13,TGTGCCAGCTACTCCCGGGGGAGAGATACGCAGTATTTT,CASYSRGRDTQYF
-,TRBV27,TRBJ2-2,few,16,TGTGCCAGCAGTTTATCCCCCGCAGAAAACACCGGGGAGCTGTTTTTT,CASSLSPAENTGELFF
TRBD2,TRBV19,TRBJ2-5,-,15,TGTGCCAGTAGTATATCGGCAGCGGGGTCGGAGACCCAGTACTTC,CASSISAAGSETQYF
-,TRBV2,TRBJ2-1,-,13,TGTGCCAGCAGTGAGGAGCTCTACAATGAGCAGTTCTTC,CASSEELYNEQFF
TRBD2,TRBV18,TRBJ2-7,-,14,TGTGCCAGCTCACCACCGAGCGGGAGCTACGAGCAGTACTTC,CASSPPSGSYEQYF
TRBD1,TRBV29-1,TRBJ2-4,-,16,TGCAGCGTTGCCTCCGGGACAGGTTTAGCCAAAAACATTCAGTACTTC,CSVASGTGLAKNIQYF
TRBD2,TRBV5-1,TRBJ2-7,-,15,TGCGCCAGCAGCGCGGGACTAGCGGGAGTAAACGAGCAGTACTTC,CASSAGLAGVNEQYF
TRBD2,TRBV19,TRBJ2-1,-,14,TGTGCCAGTTCGACTAGCGGGGGACGAGGAGAGCAGTTCTTC,CASSTSGGRGEQFF
-,TRBV6-5,TRBJ1-2,-,14,TGTGCCAGCAGTTATGAGTCAGGGGCCTATGGCTACACCTTC,CASSYESGAYGYTF
-,TRBV5-1,TRBJ1-1,-,13,TGCGCCAGCAGCGAAGGGGTTGTCACTGAAGCTTTCTTT,CASSEGVVTEAFF
TRBD2,TRBV7-8,TRBJ2-3,-,16,TGTGCCAGCAGCTTGGGGACTAGCGGGGGCACAGATACGCAGTATTTT,CASSLGTSGGTDTQYF
-,TRBV7-2,TRBJ2-7,few,12,TGTGCCAGCAGCCCTGATAAGGGGCCGGGCCTTTTC,CASSPDKGPGLF
TRBD1,TRBV5-4,TRBJ2-2,-,15,TGTGCCAGCAGCAGAACAGGGGTGAGCACCGGGGAGCTGTTTTTT,CASSRTGVSTGELFF
-,TRBV30,TRBJ1-1,-,12,TGTGCCTGGAGCGAAACACCAGGGGTGGCTTTCTTT,CAWSETPGVAFF
TRBD1,TRBV15,TRBJ1-1,-,15,TGTGCCACCAGCAGAGTGGACAACAGGGGAACTGAAGCTTTCTTT,CATSRVDNRGTEAFF
TRBD1,TRBV4-1,TRBJ1-5,few,17,TGCGCCAGCAGCCAAGGACAGGGGATTCCTAGCAATCAGCCCCAGCATTTT,CASSQGQGIPSNQPQHF
-,TRBV4-1,TRBJ2-3,few,16,TGCGCCAGCAGCCAGACGGGGGGCCTCGACACAGATACGCAGTATTTT,CASSQTGGLDTDTQYF
TRBD1,TRBV30,TRBJ1-2,-,15,TGTGCCTGGAGTCAGCGACAGGGGAGATTCGGAGGCTACACCTTC,CAWSQRQGRFGGYTF
-,TRBV5-1,TRBJ1-1,few,14,TGCGCCAGCAGCTTGACTGATCTACCCACTGAAGCTTTCTTT,CASSLTDLPTEAFF
-,TRBV6-4,TRBJ1-2,few,13,TGTGCCAGCAGTGACTCAGGGGACTATGGCTACACCTTC,CASSDSGDYGYTF
TRBD1,TRBV18,TRBJ2-5,few,15,TGTGCCAGCTCCTCCGGGACAGGGGGCCGAGAGACCCAGTACTTC,CASSSGTGGRETQYF
TRBD2,TRBV5-4,TRBJ2-2,few,17,TGTGCCAGCAGCTTGCTGGGCAGCGGGGGTGGAGGCGGGGAGCTGTTTTTT,CASSLLGSGGGGGELFF
-,TRBV18,TRBJ2-3,-,14,TGTGCCAGCTCACCACGGGCCGGCATAGATACGCAGTATTTT,CASSPRAGIDTQYF
TRBD2,TRBV25-1,TRBJ2-1,few,16,TGTGCCAGCGGACTAGCGGGAGAGGGGGCGTACAATGAGCAGTTCTTC,CASGLAGEGAYNEQFF
-,TRBV18,TRBJ2-5,-,13,TGTGCCAGCTCATTATACTCACAAGAGACCCAGTACTTC,CASSLYSQETQYF
-,TRBV6-4,TRBJ2-3,-,15,TGTGCCAGCAGTGCAGAGGGCGCAGGGGCAGATACGCAGTATTTT,CASSAEGAGADTQYF
TRBD2,TRBV2,TRBJ2-7,few,15,TGTGCCAGCAGTCCCGGACTAGCGGGAGCCTACGAGCAGTACTTC,CASSPGLAGAYEQYF
-,TRBV5-4,TRBJ2-2,few,17,TGTGCCAGCAGCCTCAGGGGTGGAGGTTCAAGCACCGGGGAGCTGTTTTTT,CASSLRGGGSSTGELFF
TRBD2,TRBV10-3,TRBJ2-7,-,17,TGTGCCATCAGTGAGGGGGTCGGACTAGCGGGAGCCTACGAGCAGTACTTC,CAISEGVGLAGAYEQYF
TRBD2,TRBV15,TRBJ2-7,few,16,TGTGCCACCAGCAGGGGTGGACTAGCGGGGTCCTACGAGCAGTACTTC,CATSRGGLAGSYEQYF
-,TRBV29-1,TRBJ2-7,few,12,TGCAGCGTTGCGGAGGAGGCCTACGAGCAGTACTTC,CSVAEEAYEQYF
TRBD1,TRBV9,TRBJ1-5,-,15,TGTGCCAGCAGCGTAGGACAGGGTGGCAATCAGCCCCAGCATTTT,CASSVGQGGNQPQHF